The 25 T cell receptor beta chains listed next were all sequenced from one sample in a study of cytomegalovirus exposure and HLA in healthy donors. Primers for the PCR totalled 60 Vbeta and 13 Jbeta. Assay used: immunoSEQ multiplex PCR; TCRdb lists only in-frame clones, some missing. The table lists 150,000 to 200,000 clones, 75% to 85% of them singletons, with about 11% in the top ten. Sequences were obtained from PBMCs. The receptor set was obtained from a man over 45 in good health and CMV-seropositive.

The chain combines TRBV28 with TRBJ1-3; 9 nucleotides match TRBD1. Per the germline V gene, CDR1 is MDHEN and CDR2 is SYDVKM. This CDR3 has 15 amino acids. J lost 0 bases, V lost 6 bases, and 3 bases had no gene match. The chain's CDR3 is CASSWDRASGNTIYF. The CDR3, as DNA: TGTGCCAGCAGCTGGGACAGGGCCTCTGGAAACACCATATATTTT.

The genes are TRBV5-1 and TRBJ2-7, with D perhaps matching TRBD2 (5 bases). Trimming pared 4 bases from V and 5 bases from J, leaving 13 bases between. The germline CDR1 and CDR2 sequences are SGHRS and YFSETQ. This CDR3 has 13 residues. This CDR3 reads CASSQEGGHEQYF. The CDR3 DNA follows: TGCGCCAGCAGCCAAGAGGGCGGCCACGAGCAGTACTTC. The entire variable domain, with the rest obtained from reference TRBV5-1 and TRBJ2-7, is as follows: KAGVTQTPRYLIKTRGQQVTLSCSPISGHRSVSWYQQTPGQGLQFLFEYFSETQRNKGNFPGRFSGRQFSNSRSEMNVSTLELGDSALYLCASSQEGGHEQYFGPGTRLTVT.

CDR3 amino acids: CASSQDLAGGPHNEQFF. CDR3 coding DNA: TGCGCCAGCAGCCAAGATTTGGCGGGAGGCCCCCACAATGAGCAGTTCTTC. V and J are TRBV4-3 and TRBJ2-1; 8 bases line up with TRBD2. CDR1 LGHNA and CDR2 YSLEER come from the germline V gene. This CDR3 is built from 17 residues. Germline trimming cut 0 bases from V and 5 bases from J; bases unmatched to any gene: 9.

The V call is TRBV7-2, the J call TRBJ2-7; D unresolved. This CDR3 contains 14 residues. The V and J ends lost 5 bases and 5 bases respectively, with 16 bases between them. Germline V lookup: CDR1 SGHTA, CDR2 FQGNSA. CDR3 coding DNA: TGTGCCAGCAGCCTGCAAACCTTATCGGACGAGCAGTACTTC. It translates to CASSLQTLSDEQYF.

The J gene is TRBJ2-7, the V gene TRBV28; TRBD1 is a possible D gene (6 bases). Germline V CDR1 and CDR2: MDHEN, SYDVKM. With 6 bases removed from V and 5 bases from J, the gap between germline ends came to 14 bases. CDR3 length equals 13 residues. The CDR3, as DNA: TGTGCCAGCAGACCCTACAGGGACAACGAGCAGTACTTC. Translation: CASRPYRDNEQYF.

The gene calls are TRBV5-1 and TRBJ2-1; D might be TRBD2 (6 bases). The CDR3 runs to 14 residues. The V gene's germline CDR1 is SGHRS and CDR2 YFSETQ. Deletions cut 2 bases from V and 9 bases from J, with 15 bases between. CDR3: CASSFSGAGGEQFF. CDR3 bases: TGCGCCAGCAGCTTCTCGGGAGCTGGAGGTGAGCAGTTCTTC.

The J gene is TRBJ2-7, the V gene TRBV2, with 7 nucleotides matching TRBD2. V was pared by 1 base and J by 1 base, with 4 bases of the junction left unmatched. CDR1 and CDR2 (germline): SNHLY, FYNNEI. The CDR3 runs 15 residues. DNA for the CDR3: TGTGCCAGCAGTGAAGGACTAGCCGAATCCTACGAGCAGTACTTC. This codes for CASSEGLAESYEQYF.

A word on this clone: Other DNA sequences within the sample encode an identical CDR3. This chain links TRBV18 with TRBJ1-5; 7 nucleotides align to TRBD1. The germline CDR1 and CDR2 sequences are KGHSH and LQKENI. The CDR3 is made up of 14 amino acids. V shed 3 bases and J 4 bases; nucleotides not matched to a gene: 3. The CDR3 sequence is CASSPRQGNQPQHF. In nucleotides, the CDR3 is TGTGCCAGCTCACCCCGACAGGGTAATCAGCCCCAGCATTTT. The whole variable domain, remainder taken from reference TRBV18 and TRBJ1-5, is NAGVMQNPRHLVRRRGQEARLRCSPMKGHSHVYWYRQLPEEGLKFMVYLQKENIIDESGMPKERFSAEFPKEGPSILRIQQVVRGDSAAYFCASSPRQGNQPQHFGDGTRLSIL.

The chain couples TRBV28 to TRBJ1-5; TRBD1 matches 7 bases. After removal of 6 bases from V and 7 bases from J, the junction contained 9 bases not matched to a gene. CDR1 and CDR2 (germline): MDHEN, SYDVKM. This CDR3 region has 14 residues. The CDR3: CASRPQGEVQPQHF. The CDR3 DNA is TGTGCCAGCAGACCCCAGGGGGAAGTACAGCCCCAGCATTTT. The entire variable domain, with the rest obtained from reference TRBV28 and TRBJ1-5, is as follows: DVKVTQSSRYLVKRTGEKVFLECVQDMDHENMFWYRQDPGLGLRLIYFSYDVKMKEKGDIPEGYSVSREKKERFSLILESASTNQTSMYLCASRPQGEVQPQHFGDGTRLSIL.

V is TRBV5-6 and J is TRBJ1-5; D is unclear. The CDR3 runs 14 residues. The germline V and J ends were trimmed by 0 bases and 2 bases, with 6 bases remaining between them. Germline V gene data show CDR1 as SGHDT and CDR2 as YYEEEE. CDR3 region: CASSLARGNQPQHF. The CDR3 coding sequence is TGTGCCAGCAGCTTGGCCCGGGGCAATCAGCCCCAGCATTTT. Together with reference TRBV5-6 and TRBJ1-5, the CDR3 gives the full variable domain: DAGVTQSPTHLIKTRGQQVTLRCSPKSGHDTVSWYQQALGQGPQFIFQYYEEEERQRGNFPDRFSGHQFPNYSSELNVNALLLGDSALYLCASSLARGNQPQHFGDGTRLSIL.

The rearrangement links TRBV29-1 to TRBJ1-2; D call uncertain. This CDR3 has 14 residues. Per the germline V gene, CDR1 is SQVTM and CDR2 is ANQGSEA. V was shortened by 4 bases and J by 10 bases, with 22 bases between the two germline ends. CDR3 loop: CSVGPSLSGRNYTF. The CDR3 DNA reads TGCAGCGTTGGCCCCTCGTTAAGTGGCAGGAACTACACCTTC.

The gene calls are TRBV28 and TRBJ1-2; D gene ambiguous. The V gene's germline CDR1 is MDHEN and CDR2 SYDVKM. Trimming removed 4 bases from V and 5 bases from J, with 5 bases in between. The CDR3 extends over 11 amino acids. CDR3 residues: CASSSQYGYTF. CDR3 in DNA: TGTGCCAGCAGTTCCCAGTATGGCTACACCTTC.

This chain's CDR3 is CASSSPGTGSYNEQFF. CDR3 DNA sequence: TGTGCCAGCAGCTCCCCAGGGACAGGGTCATACAATGAGCAGTTCTTC. The chain links TRBV7-3 to TRBJ2-1, with 9 bases identical to TRBD1. Germline lookup yields CDR1 SGHTA and CDR2 FQGTGA. This CDR3 has 16 residues. Trimming removed 4 bases from V and 4 bases from J; junction bases left unmatched: 8.

CDR3 region: CAWSVLETYEQYF. The CDR3 nucleotides are TGTGCCTGGAGTGTTCTGGAGACCTACGAGCAGTACTTC. The rearrangement links TRBV30 to TRBJ2-7, with unresolved D. Trimming stripped 0 bases from V and 2 bases from J, with 8 bases between. In germline, CDR1 is GTSNPN, CDR2 SVGIG (reference sequence). This CDR3 region has 13 residues. The full variable domain, rest sourced from reference TRBV30 and TRBJ2-7, is SQTIHQWPATLVQPVGSPLSLECTVEGTSNPNLYWYRQAAGRGLQLLFYSVGIGQISSEVPQNLSASRPQDRQFILSSKKLLLSDSGFYLCAWSVLETYEQYFGPGTRLTVT.

The chain carries TRBV4-1 and TRBJ1-4; 8 bases fit TRBD1. This CDR3 contains 16 residues. CDR1 and CDR2 from the germline V gene are MGHRA and YSYEKL. V shed 4 bases, J shed 0 bases, and the junction held 4 bases outside the gene matches. The chain's CDR3 is CASSRAGGTTNEKLFF. The CDR3 DNA is TGCGCCAGCAGCCGAGCAGGGGGCACAACTAATGAAAAACTGTTTTTT.

The chain has TRBV7-2 and TRBJ2-7; D is undetermined. The germline CDR1 and CDR2 sequences are SGHTA and FQGNSA. CDR3 size: 14 residues. The V gene lost 1 base and the J gene lost 2 bases, with 9 bases spanning the gap. The CDR3 spells CASSLGLPTYEQYF. Written as DNA, the CDR3 is TGTGCCAGCAGCTTAGGACTGCCCACCTACGAGCAGTACTTC.

The V call is TRBV19, the J call TRBJ2-7; D possibly corresponds to TRBD1 (6 bases). Germline V gives CDR1 LNHDA, CDR2 SQIVND (reference sequence). Trimming cost V 3 bases and J 2 bases, with 11 bases left between them. CDR3 length: 14 residues. For the CDR3, the DNA is TGTGCCAGTAGTATTGCAGGGGCCACCTACGAGCAGTACTTC. Translated, it gives CASSIAGATYEQYF. The complete variable domain, with remaining parts taken from reference TRBV19 and TRBJ2-7, reads DGGITQSPKYLFRKEGQNVTLSCEQNLNHDAMYWYRQDPGQGLRLIYYSQIVNDFQKGDIAEGYSVSREKKESFPLTVTSAQKNPTAFYLCASSIAGATYEQYFGPGTRLTVT.

This clone came up once. The chain joins TRBV7-9 to TRBJ2-1; D is possibly TRBD1 (6 bases). V lost 7 bases and J lost 9, with 13 bases in between. Looked up from germline, CDR1 is SEHNR and CDR2 is FQNEAQ (reference sequence). CDR3 length: 12 amino acids. The CDR3 loop reads CASTSSGVEQFF. CDR3 bases: TGTGCCAGCACCTCCTCAGGGGTTGAGCAGTTCTTC. Complete variable domain (other parts from reference TRBV7-9 and TRBJ2-1): DTGVSQNPRHKITKRGQNVTFRCDPISEHNRLYWYRQTLGQGPEFLTYFQNEAQLEKSRLLSDRFSAERPKGSFSTLEIQRTEQGDSAMYLCASTSSGVEQFFGPGTRLTVL.

The chain combines TRBV10-3 with TRBJ1-5; unclear D gene. Germline lookup yields CDR1 ENHRY and CDR2 SYGVKD. V lost 0 bases and J lost 1, with 10 bases in between. The CDR3 is 16 residues long. The CDR3 loop reads CAISESGVRSNQPQHF. In DNA, the CDR3 is TGTGCCATCAGTGAGTCCGGAGTGCGGAGCAATCAGCCCCAGCATTTT.

V is TRBV27 and J is TRBJ2-5; the D gene is possibly TRBD1 (7 bases). The CDR3 consists of 13 residues. CDR1 MNHEY and CDR2 SMNVEV come from the germline V gene (reference sequence). V shed 5 bases and J shed 5 bases, with 12 bases lying between them. DNA for the CDR3: TGTGCCAGCAGTGGTGCGGGACAGGAGACCCAGTACTTC. Its protein is CASSGAGQETQYF.

This clone has a single count. The V call is TRBV6-5, the J call TRBJ2-2, with TRBD2 identical over 12 bases. With V trimmed by 8 bases and J by 4 bases, 5 bases remained unmatched. Per the germline V gene, CDR1 is MNHEY and CDR2 is SVGAGI. The CDR3 is 15 amino acids. CDR3 in amino acids: CASLAGGPSTGELFF. The DNA for the CDR3 is TGTGCCAGCCTAGCGGGAGGGCCGAGCACCGGGGAGCTGTTTTTT.

The chain carries TRBV4-1 and TRBJ1-4; no clear D. V shed 0 bases and J shed 13 bases, with 12 bases lying between them. CDR1 is MGHRA and CDR2 is YSYEKL in the germline V gene. The CDR3 runs to 13 residues. The CDR3 is CASSQETGRVLFF. Written as DNA, the CDR3 is TGCGCCAGCAGCCAAGAAACGGGGAGAGTACTGTTTTTT.

The chain links TRBV7-2 to TRBJ2-1, with D possibly matching TRBD2 (5 bases). V was trimmed by 9 bases and J by 3 bases, leaving 18 bases between them. CDR1 is SGHTA and CDR2 is FQGNSA in the germline V gene. This CDR3 contains 15 residues. CDR3 sequence (DNA): TGTGCCAGTTCCGGGGAGAACGGGATCTACAATGAGCAGTTCTTC. Its protein product is CASSGENGIYNEQFF.

The V call is TRBV11-2, the J call TRBJ2-4; 8 nucleotides match TRBD2. CDR1 is SGHAT, CDR2 FQNNGV, per germline. The CDR3 is 15 amino acids. V lost 4 bases and J lost 8; bases outside the gene matches: 10. CDR3 in amino acids: CASSWGLVEGDIQYF. DNA of the CDR3: TGTGCCAGCAGCTGGGGACTAGTCGAAGGCGACATTCAGTACTTC.

This clone turned up a few times. This sequence joins TRBV28 and TRBJ1-5, with 7 bases matching TRBD1. From germline, CDR1 is MDHEN and CDR2 SYDVKM. The J segment lost 7 bases and the V segment lost 8 bases, leaving 5 bases of the junction unmatched. This CDR3 is 12 amino acids long. The CDR3 DNA is TGTGCCAGCTTGACAGGGAGGCAGCCCCAGCATTTT. Encoded protein: CASLTGRQPQHF.